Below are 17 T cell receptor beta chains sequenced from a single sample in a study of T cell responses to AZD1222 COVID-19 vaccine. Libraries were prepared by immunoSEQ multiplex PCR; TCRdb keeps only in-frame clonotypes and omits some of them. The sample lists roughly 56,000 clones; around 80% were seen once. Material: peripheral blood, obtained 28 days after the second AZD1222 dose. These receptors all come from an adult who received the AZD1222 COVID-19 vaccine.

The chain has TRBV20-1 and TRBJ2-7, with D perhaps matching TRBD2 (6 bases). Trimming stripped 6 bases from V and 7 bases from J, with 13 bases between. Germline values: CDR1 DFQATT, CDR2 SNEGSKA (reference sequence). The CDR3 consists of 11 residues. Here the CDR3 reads CSASGVGEQYF. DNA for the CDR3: TGCAGTGCCTCGGGAGTGGGTGAGCAGTACTTC.

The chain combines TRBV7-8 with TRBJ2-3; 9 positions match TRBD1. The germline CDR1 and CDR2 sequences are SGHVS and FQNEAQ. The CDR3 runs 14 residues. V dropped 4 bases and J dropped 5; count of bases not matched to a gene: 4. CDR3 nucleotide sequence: TGTGCCAGCAGCTACAGGGGGCATGGAGATACGCAGTATTTT. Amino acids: CASSYRGHGDTQYF.

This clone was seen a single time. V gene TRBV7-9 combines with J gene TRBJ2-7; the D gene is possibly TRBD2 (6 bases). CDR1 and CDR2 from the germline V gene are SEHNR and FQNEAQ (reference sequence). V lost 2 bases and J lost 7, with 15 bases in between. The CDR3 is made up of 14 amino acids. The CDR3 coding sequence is TGTGCCAGCAGCTTAAGTAGTTCGGCGGGAGAGCAGTACTTC. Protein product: CASSLSSSAGEQYF.

CDR3 sequence (DNA): TGTGCCAGCAGTTTATTGCGGGGAAAGAACACCGGGGAGCTGTTTTTT. This gives the protein CASSLLRGKNTGELFF. This chain uses TRBV28 with TRBJ2-2; maybe TRBD2 (6 bases). Germline lookup yields CDR1 MDHEN and CDR2 SYDVKM. The CDR3 runs to 16 residues. V shed 1 base and J shed 1 base, with 10 bases lying between them.

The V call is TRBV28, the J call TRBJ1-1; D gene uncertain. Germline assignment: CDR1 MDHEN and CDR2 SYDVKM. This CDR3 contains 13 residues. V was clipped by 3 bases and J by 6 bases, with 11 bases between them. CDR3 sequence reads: CASSFPDVPEAFF. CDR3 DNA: TGTGCCAGCAGTTTCCCGGACGTTCCTGAAGCTTTCTTT.

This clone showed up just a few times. CDR3 residues: CASSGGLAGGNNEQFF. The CDR3 coding sequence is TGTGCCAGCAGCGGGGGGTTAGCGGGAGGAAACAATGAGCAGTTCTTC. The rearrangement uses TRBV11-3 and TRBJ2-1; 10 bases line up with TRBD2. V shed 5 bases, J shed 5 bases, and the junction held 9 bases outside the gene matches. The CDR3 extends over 16 amino acids. Germline V gives CDR1 SGHNT, CDR2 YENEEA. Full variable domain (rest looked up from reference TRBV11-3 and TRBJ2-1): EAGVVQSPRYKIIEKKQPVAFWCNPISGHNTLYWYLQNLGQGPELLIRYENEEAVDDSQLPKDRFSAERLKGVDSTLKIQPAELGDSAVYLCASSGGLAGGNNEQFFGPGTRLTVL.

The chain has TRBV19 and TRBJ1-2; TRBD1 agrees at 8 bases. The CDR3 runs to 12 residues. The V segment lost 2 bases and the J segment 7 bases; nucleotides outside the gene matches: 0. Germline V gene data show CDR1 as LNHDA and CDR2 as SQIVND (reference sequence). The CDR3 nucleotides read TGTGCCAGTAGTATACAGGGGGCTGGCTACACCTTC. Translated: CASSIQGAGYTF.

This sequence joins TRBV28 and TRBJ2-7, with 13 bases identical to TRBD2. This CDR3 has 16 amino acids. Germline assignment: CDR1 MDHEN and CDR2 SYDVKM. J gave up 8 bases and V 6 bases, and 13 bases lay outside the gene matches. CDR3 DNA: TGTGCCAGCAGCCTAGGACTAGCGGGAGTAAAAGAGAAGCAGTACTTC. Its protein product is CASSLGLAGVKEKQYF.

The CDR3: CASSLYGDSYEQYF. CDR3 bases: TGTGCCAGCAGTTTATATGGGGACAGCTACGAGCAGTACTTC. The J gene is TRBJ2-7, the V gene TRBV27; 7 bases are a match to TRBD1. The junction had 3 bases not matched to a gene; V was cut back by 1 base and J by 3 bases. Looked up from germline, CDR1 is MNHEY and CDR2 is SMNVEV (reference sequence). CDR3 length: 14 amino acids.

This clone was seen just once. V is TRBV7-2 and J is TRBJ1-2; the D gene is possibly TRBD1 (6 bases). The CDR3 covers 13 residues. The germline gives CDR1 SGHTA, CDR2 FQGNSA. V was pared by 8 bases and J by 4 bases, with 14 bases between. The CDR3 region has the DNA TGTGCCAGCCACGTCGGGGGGCCCTATGGCTACACCTTC. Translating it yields CASHVGGPYGYTF.

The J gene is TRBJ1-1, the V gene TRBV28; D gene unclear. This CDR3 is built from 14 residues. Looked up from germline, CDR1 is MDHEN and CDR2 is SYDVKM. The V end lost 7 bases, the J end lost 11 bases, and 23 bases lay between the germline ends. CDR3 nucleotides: TGTGCCAGCACCCAAAGTCAAAACCTGAACTGGGCTTTCTTT. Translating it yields CASTQSQNLNWAFF.

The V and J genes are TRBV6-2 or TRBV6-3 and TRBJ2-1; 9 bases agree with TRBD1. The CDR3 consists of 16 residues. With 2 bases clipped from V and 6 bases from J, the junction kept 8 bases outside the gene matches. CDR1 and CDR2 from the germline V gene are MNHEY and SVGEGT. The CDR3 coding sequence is TGTGCCAGCAGTTACCTACCGGGACAGGGAGGCAATGAGCAGTTCTTC. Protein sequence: CASSYLPGQGGNEQFF.

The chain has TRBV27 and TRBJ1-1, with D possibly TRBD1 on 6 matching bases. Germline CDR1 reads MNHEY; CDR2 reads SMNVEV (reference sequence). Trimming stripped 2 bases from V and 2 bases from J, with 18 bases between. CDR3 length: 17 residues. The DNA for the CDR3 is TGTGCCAGCAGTTTAAACCCCGGGACATACCTCAACACTGAAGCTTTCTTT. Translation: CASSLNPGTYLNTEAFF.

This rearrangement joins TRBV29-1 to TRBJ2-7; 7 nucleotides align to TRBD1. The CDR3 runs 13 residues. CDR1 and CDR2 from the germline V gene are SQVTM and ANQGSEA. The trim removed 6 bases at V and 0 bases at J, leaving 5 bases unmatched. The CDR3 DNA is TGCAGCGTATTCGGGACAGACTCCTACGAGCAGTACTTC. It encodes CSVFGTDSYEQYF.

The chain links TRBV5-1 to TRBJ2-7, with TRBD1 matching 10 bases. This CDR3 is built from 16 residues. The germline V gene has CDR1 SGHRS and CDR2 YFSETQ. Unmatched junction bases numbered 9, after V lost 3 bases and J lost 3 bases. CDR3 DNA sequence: TGCGCCAGCAGCTCTCCACCGGGACAGGGGAACTACGAGCAGTACTTC. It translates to CASSSPPGQGNYEQYF.

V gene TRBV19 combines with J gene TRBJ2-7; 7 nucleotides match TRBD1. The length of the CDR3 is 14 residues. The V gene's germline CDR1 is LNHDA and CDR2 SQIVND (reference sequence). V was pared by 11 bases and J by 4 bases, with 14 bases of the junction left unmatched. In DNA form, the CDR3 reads TGTGCCTCAAACCCAACGGCAGGGGGATACGAGCAGTACTTC. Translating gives CASNPTAGGYEQYF.

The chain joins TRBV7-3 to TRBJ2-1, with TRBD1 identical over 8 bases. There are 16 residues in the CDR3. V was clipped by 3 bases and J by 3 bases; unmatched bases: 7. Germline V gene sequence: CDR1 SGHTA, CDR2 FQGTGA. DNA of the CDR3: TGTGCCAGCAGCTTCGCCGGGACAGGTGTCTACAATGAGCAGTTCTTC. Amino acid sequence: CASSFAGTGVYNEQFF.